The sequence of this T cell receptor beta chain was determined in a study of CD8 T cells in ankylosing spondylitis. To note about this clonotype: What it binds is not known.

The ends were cut back, 5 bases at V and 9 bases at J, with 14 bases in the middle. The V gene's germline CDR1 is LGHNA and CDR2 YSLEER. This CDR3 comprises 13 residues. One entry per CDR3 protein, called by TCRdb with MiXCR from the 5' RACE reads. Of approximately 290,000 distinct CDR3 sequences listed, about 20% are singletons. Study-wide results and caveats: According to the report, clones linked to the disease were significantly enriched in matched synovial fluid samples taken from ankylosing spondylitis patients. Researchers report that disease-linked clones proved CD8+ and relatively rare in peripheral blood. Previous work reported some of these motif variants in the synovial fluid and blood of reactive arthritis. In ankylosing spondylitis blood, a motif of roughly 8 highly homologous TCR beta variants appeared characteristic.

The source material was blood, either unsorted or a sorted T cell fraction (not recorded which). This receptor was obtained from a female donor with ankylosing spondylitis or in good health (not recorded which). The rearrangement uses TRBV4-3 and TRBJ2-1, with D perhaps matching TRBD2 (5 bases). CDR3 sequence (DNA): TGCGCCAGCAGCAGCCGAGGGTACGCTGAGCAGTTCTTC. Translating it yields CASSSRGYAEQFF.